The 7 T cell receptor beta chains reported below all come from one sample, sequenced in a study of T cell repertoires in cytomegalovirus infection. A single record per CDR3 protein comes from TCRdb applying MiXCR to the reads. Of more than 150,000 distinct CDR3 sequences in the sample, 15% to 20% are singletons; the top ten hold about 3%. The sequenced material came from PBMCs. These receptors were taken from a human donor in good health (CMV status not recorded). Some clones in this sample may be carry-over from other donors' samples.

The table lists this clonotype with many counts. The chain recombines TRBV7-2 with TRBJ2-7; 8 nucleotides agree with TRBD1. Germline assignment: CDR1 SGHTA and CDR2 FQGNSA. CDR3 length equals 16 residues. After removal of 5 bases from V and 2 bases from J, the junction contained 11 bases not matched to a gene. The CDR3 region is CASSLGTGTGPYEQYF. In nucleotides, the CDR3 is TGTGCCAGCAGCCTCGGAACCGGGACAGGCCCCTACGAGCAGTACTTC.

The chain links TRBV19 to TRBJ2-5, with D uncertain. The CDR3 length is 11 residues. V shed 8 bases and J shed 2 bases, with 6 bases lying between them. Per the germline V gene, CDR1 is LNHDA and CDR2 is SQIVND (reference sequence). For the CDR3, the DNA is TGTGCCAGTCGGCAGCAAGAGACCCAGTACTTC. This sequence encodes CASRQQETQYF.

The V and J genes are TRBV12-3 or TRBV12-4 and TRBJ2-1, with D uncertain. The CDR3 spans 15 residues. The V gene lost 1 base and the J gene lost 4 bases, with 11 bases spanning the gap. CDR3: CASSLDFQSYNEQFF. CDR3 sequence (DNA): TGTGCCAGCAGTTTAGACTTCCAGAGTTACAATGAGCAGTTCTTC.

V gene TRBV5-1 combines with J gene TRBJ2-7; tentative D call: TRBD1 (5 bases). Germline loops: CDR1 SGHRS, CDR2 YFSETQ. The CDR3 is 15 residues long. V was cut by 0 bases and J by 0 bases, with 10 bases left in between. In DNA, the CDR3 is TGCGCCAGCAGCTTGGAGCCAGGGTACTCCTACGAGCAGTACTTC. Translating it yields CASSLEPGYSYEQYF. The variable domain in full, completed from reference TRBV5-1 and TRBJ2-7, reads KAGVTQTPRYLIKTRGQQVTLSCSPISGHRSVSWYQQTPGQGLQFLFEYFSETQRNKGNFPGRFSGRQFSNSRSEMNVSTLELGDSALYLCASSLEPGYSYEQYFGPGTRLTVT.

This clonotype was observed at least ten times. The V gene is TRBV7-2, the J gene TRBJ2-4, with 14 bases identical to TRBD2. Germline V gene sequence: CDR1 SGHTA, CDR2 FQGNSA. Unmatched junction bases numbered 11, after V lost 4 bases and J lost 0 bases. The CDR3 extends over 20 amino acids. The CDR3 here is CASSSGGGLAGAGAKNIQYF. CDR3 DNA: TGTGCCAGCAGCTCTGGGGGGGGACTAGCGGGAGCTGGAGCCAAAAACATTCAGTACTTC.

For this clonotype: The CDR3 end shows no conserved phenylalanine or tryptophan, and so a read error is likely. The CDR3 is CASGTLAGEETQYL. The CDR3 DNA sequence: TGTGCCAGCGGGACCCTAGCGGGAGAAGAGACCCAGTACTTA. The chain joins TRBV12-3 or TRBV12-4 to TRBJ2-5; 10 bases are a match to TRBD2. With 8 bases clipped from V and 3 bases from J, the junction kept 6 bases outside the gene matches. The CDR3 has 14 amino acids.

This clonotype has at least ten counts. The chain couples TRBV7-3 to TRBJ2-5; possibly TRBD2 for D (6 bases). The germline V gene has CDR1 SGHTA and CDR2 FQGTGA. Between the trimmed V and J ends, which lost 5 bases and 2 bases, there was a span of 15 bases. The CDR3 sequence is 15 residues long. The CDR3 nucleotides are TGTGCCAGCAGCCCCCGCGGGGCTGGTCAAGAGACCCAGTACTTC. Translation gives CASSPRGAGQETQYF.